What follows describes a single TCR beta chain. Its specificity is unknown. V lost 3 bases to trimming and J lost 1 base, with 7 bases between them. Germline assignment: CDR1 MNHEY and CDR2 SMNVEV (reference sequence). This CDR3 contains 13 residues. This record comes from a study of beta chain features in type 1 diabetes. The study reverse transcribed the entire isolated RNA, so it sequenced expressed TCRB transcripts. Produced via immunoSEQ multiplex PCR; TCRdb's table is partial and in-frame only. The sample includes 200,000 to 250,000 clones, about 14% seen only once; the top ten take roughly 0.02%. Study-wide results and limits: Patients with Type 1 diabetes showed moderately but significantly shorter TCRB CDR3s in all four CD4+ subsets.

This TCR was sampled from a young man with type 1 diabetes. What was sequenced was naive CD4+ T cells from blood. The chain employs TRBV27 and TRBJ2-7; D not resolved. In DNA, the CDR3 is TGTGCCAGCAGTTTGGCACAGTCCTACGAGCAGTACTTC. Translating it yields CASSLAQSYEQYF.